The 19 T cell receptor beta chains listed next were all sequenced from one sample in a study of T cell changes during pregnancy in multiple sclerosis. Sequenced by immunoSEQ multiplex PCR; TCRdb stores in-frame clones only, minus some. This sample has 19,000 or so clones, with approximately 88% found just once. The sequencing here drew on CD8+ T cells from peripheral blood mononuclear cells, taken after pregnancy. The receptor source for this set is a female donor in good health, enrolled as a control in a pregnancy study.

The CDR3 reads CASSQAPGLLYEQYF. The CDR3, as DNA: TGCGCCAGCAGCCAAGCGCCGGGACTGCTCTACGAGCAGTACTTC. The V and J genes are TRBV4-1 and TRBJ2-7; TRBD2 is a possible D gene (6 bases). Germline CDR1 and CDR2: MGHRA and YSYEKL. Trimming shortened V by 1 base and J by 3 bases, and 13 bases separated the two germline ends. The CDR3 contains 15 residues.

The V gene is TRBV20-1, the J gene TRBJ2-1; 8 nucleotides align to TRBD2. Germline loops: CDR1 DFQATT, CDR2 SNEGSKA (reference sequence). The CDR3 runs 11 residues. J lost 13 bases, V lost 7 bases, and 9 bases had no gene match. Here the CDR3 DNA reads TGCAGTGTATTAATGGGACTAGATCAGTTCTTC. Encoded protein: CSVLMGLDQFF.

The chain is built from TRBV7-3 and TRBJ2-3; 7 nucleotides agree with TRBD1. The V gene's germline CDR1 is SGHTA and CDR2 FQGTGA. The CDR3 spans 15 residues. Trimming cost V 6 bases and J 3 bases; bases outside gene matches: 9. CDR3 sequence (DNA): TGTGCCAGCAGTACTACAGGGGTTGGGACAGATACGCAGTATTTT. This gives the protein CASSTTGVGTDTQYF.

Comments on this clone: An end of the junction differs from the germline gene, which may be a read error. V is TRBV29-1 and J is TRBJ2-7, with a possible D match to TRBD1 (6 bases). Germline V lookup: CDR1 SQVTM, CDR2 ANQGSEA. This CDR3 contains 14 residues. The CDR3: CSVEVLQGTYERYF. The CDR3 region has the DNA TGCAGCGTTGAAGTTTTGCAGGGGACCTACGAGCGGTACTTC.

The rearrangement joins TRBV7-6 to TRBJ2-4; 8 nucleotides match TRBD1. J gave up 3 bases and V 4 bases, and 5 bases lay outside the gene matches. Germline CDR1 SGHVS, CDR2 FNYEAQ. This CDR3 region has 15 residues. CDR3 nucleotide sequence: TGTGCCAGCAGCTATGGACAGGGTGACAAAAACATTCAGTACTTC. It translates to CASSYGQGDKNIQYF.

The CDR3: CASTDGRVTGNTIYF. CDR3 nucleotides: TGTGCCAGCACCGACGGGAGGGTGACTGGAAACACCATATATTTT. The J gene is TRBJ1-3, the V gene TRBV5-6; no clear D gene. V was clipped by 6 bases and J by 2 bases, with 15 bases between them. Germline lookup yields CDR1 SGHDT and CDR2 YYEEEE. CDR3 length equals 15 residues.

The chain uses TRBV7-2 and TRBJ2-1; 14 bases map to TRBD2. The germline V gene encodes CDR1 SGHTA and CDR2 FQGNSA. The CDR3 has 15 residues. V was clipped by 3 bases and J by 10 bases; unmatched bases: 5. CDR3 sequence reads: CASSLTSGGASEQFF. The DNA of the CDR3 is TGTGCCAGCAGCTTGACTAGCGGGGGGGCATCGGAGCAGTTCTTC.

The V and J genes are TRBV13 and TRBJ1-1, with D unresolved. Trimming stripped 0 bases from V and 0 bases from J, with 5 bases between. Per germline, CDR1 PRHDT and CDR2 FYEKMQ (reference sequence). This CDR3 region has 14 residues. In DNA form, the CDR3 reads TGTGCCAGCAGCTTAGGAGAGTTGAACACTGAAGCTTTCTTT. Residues: CASSLGELNTEAFF.

This clone was detected once. One end of the junction is discordant with germline, which a read error may explain. This sequence joins TRBV7-7 and TRBJ2-5, with 8 positions matching TRBD1. Per the germline V gene, CDR1 is SSHAT and CDR2 is FNYEAQ (reference sequence). The length of the CDR3 is 13 residues. The DNA for the CDR3 is TGTGCTAGCAGCCTGAGGACAGGGGAGACCCAGTACTTC. It codes for CASSLRTGETQYF.

The chain recombines TRBV5-6 with TRBJ2-3; 8 positions agree with TRBD2. CDR1 SGHDT and CDR2 YYEEEE come from the germline V gene. This CDR3 has 15 residues. J lost 4 bases, V lost 1 base, and 5 bases had no gene match. The CDR3: CASSLSGLVADTQYF. CDR3 nucleotides: TGTGCCAGCAGCTTGTCGGGACTAGTAGCAGATACGCAGTATTTT. The whole variable domain, remainder taken from reference TRBV5-6 and TRBJ2-3, is DAGVTQSPTHLIKTRGQQVTLRCSPKSGHDTVSWYQQALGQGPQFIFQYYEEEERQRGNFPDRFSGHQFPNYSSELNVNALLLGDSALYLCASSLSGLVADTQYFGPGTRLTVL.

The chain is built from TRBV5-5 and TRBJ2-1; 12 bases are a match to TRBD2. Germline V gene lookup returns CDR1 SGHKS and CDR2 YYEKEE (reference sequence). V shed 1 base, J shed 5 bases, and the junction held 4 bases outside the gene matches. This CDR3 has 16 residues. The CDR3 DNA reads TGTGCCAGCAGCTTGTCTTGGACTAGCGGGGACAATGAGCAGTTCTTC. It is translated as CASSLSWTSGDNEQFF.

The V gene is TRBV29-1, the J gene TRBJ1-1; 10 bases match TRBD1. The CDR3 runs to 16 residues. V shed 1 base and J 3 bases; nucleotides not matched to a gene: 8. Germline V gene lookup returns CDR1 SQVTM and CDR2 ANQGSEA. The CDR3 loop reads CSVEGGLTGGYTEAFF. For the CDR3, the DNA is TGCAGCGTTGAAGGGGGTCTGACAGGGGGCTACACTGAAGCTTTCTTT.

CDR3 sequence: CASSLASWAVSSGYTF. Written as DNA, the CDR3 is TGCGCCAGCAGCTTGGCCAGTTGGGCAGTTTCTAGCGGCTACACCTTC. The rearrangement uses TRBV5-1 and TRBJ1-2; D unresolved. V was trimmed by 0 bases and J by 8 bases, leaving 20 bases between them. Germline V gene lookup returns CDR1 SGHRS and CDR2 YFSETQ. The CDR3 runs to 16 residues. The entire variable domain, with the rest obtained from reference TRBV5-1 and TRBJ1-2, is as follows: KAGVTQTPRYLIKTRGQQVTLSCSPISGHRSVSWYQQTPGQGLQFLFEYFSETQRNKGNFPGRFSGRQFSNSRSEMNVSTLELGDSALYLCASSLASWAVSSGYTFGSGTRLTVV.

This clone was seen just once. The chain uses TRBV2 and TRBJ2-1; 8 nucleotides align to TRBD2. With 6 bases clipped from V and 5 bases from J, the junction kept 9 bases outside the gene matches. The CDR3 length is 15 residues. The germline CDR1 and CDR2 sequences are SNHLY and FYNNEI. The CDR3 sequence: CASRDGAGGDNEQFF. CDR3 nucleotide sequence: TGTGCCAGCAGGGACGGGGCGGGGGGCGACAATGAGCAGTTCTTC.

The rearrangement joins TRBV2 to TRBJ2-7; D is uncertain. V lost 3 bases to trimming and J lost 2 bases, with 14 bases between them. The germline gives CDR1 SNHLY, CDR2 FYNNEI. The CDR3 has 15 amino acids. DNA of the CDR3: TGTGCCAGCAGTGACAAACAACCAAACCCCTACGAGCAGTACTTC. Residues: CASSDKQPNPYEQYF.

V and J are TRBV5-4 and TRBJ2-3; 8 positions agree with TRBD2. The germline V gene encodes CDR1 SGHNT and CDR2 YYREEE (reference sequence). With 4 bases clipped from V and 1 base from J, the junction kept 5 bases outside the gene matches. This CDR3 comprises 15 residues. The CDR3 coding sequence is TGTGCCAGCAGCCCCAGAGCGGGAGGCACAGATACGCAGTATTTT. Translating gives CASSPRAGGTDTQYF.

This clone was counted between two and nine times. This chain uses TRBV13 with TRBJ1-1; perhaps TRBD1 as D (5 bases). CDR3 length: 15 residues. Germline V CDR1 and CDR2: PRHDT, FYEKMQ (reference sequence). V was cut by 2 bases and J by 0 bases, with 10 bases left in between. The CDR3 nucleotides read TGTGCCAGCAGCTTATCTACAGGCATGAACACTGAAGCTTTCTTT. Protein: CASSLSTGMNTEAFF.

The chain combines TRBV5-4 with TRBJ2-3; 10 bases map to TRBD2. In germline, CDR1 is SGHNT, CDR2 YYREEE (reference sequence). This CDR3 has 16 amino acids. V dropped 5 bases and J dropped 2; count of bases not matched to a gene: 8. CDR3 in DNA: TGTGCCAGCAGTTTACGTACTAGCGGGGTCACAGATACGCAGTATTTT. Its translation: CASSLRTSGVTDTQYF.

This sequence joins TRBV15 and TRBJ1-1, with TRBD1 as a possible D gene (5 bases). The CDR3 sequence is 17 residues long. Per germline, CDR1 LNHNV and CDR2 YYDKDF (reference sequence). V lost 0 bases and J lost 2, with 16 bases in between. CDR3 in amino acids: CATSRDRLQVTNTEAFF. CDR3 DNA: TGTGCCACCAGCAGAGATAGGTTACAGGTTACCAACACTGAAGCTTTCTTT.